These T cell receptor beta chains were read from a single sample in a study of radiation and T cells in renal cell carcinoma. Clones were read by immunoSEQ multiplex PCR, and TCRdb kept only the in-frame ones, dropping some. Counted here are around 15,000 clones, around 50% occurring once; the ten biggest clones make up 10% to 15%. The input for sequencing was tumor tissue, taken from a patient whose treatment was nephrectomy without radiotherapy. All receptors come from a man in his forties or fifties with renal cell carcinoma. Each CDR3 is given with its conserved first and last residue. D genes are given only for firm matches. Only part of the rows carry a size: once, few, many, or a class if the clone is expanded.

clone_size: .; j_call: TRBJ2-7; v_call: TRBV20-1; d_call: TRBD1; cdr3_aa: CSAETGDEQYF; cdr3_nt: TGCAGTGCTGAAACAGGGGACGAGCAGTACTTC
clone_size: few; j_call: TRBJ1-5; v_call: TRBV27; d_call: .; cdr3_aa: CASSWVQDQPQHF; cdr3_nt: TGTGCCAGCAGTTGGGTACAGGATCAGCCCCAGCATTTT
clone_size: large; j_call: TRBJ2-2; v_call: TRBV19; d_call: .; cdr3_aa: CASSIDHSGGELFF; cdr3_nt: TGTGCCAGTAGTATAGACCATAGCGGCGGGGAGCTGTTTTTT
clone_size: .; j_call: TRBJ1-1; v_call: TRBV4-2; d_call: TRBD1; cdr3_aa: CASSPGQGEAFF; cdr3_nt: TGTGCCAGCAGCCCAGGACAGGGTGAAGCTTTCTTT
clone_size: .; j_call: TRBJ1-5; v_call: TRBV19; d_call: .; cdr3_aa: CASSIVGGDQPQHF; cdr3_nt: TGTGCCAGTAGTATTGTGGGGGGGGATCAGCCCCAGCATTTT
clone_size: .; j_call: TRBJ1-2; v_call: TRBV30; d_call: .; cdr3_aa: CVCGGTPYGYTF; cdr3_nt: TGTGTTTGCGGAGGGACCCCCTATGGCTACACCTTC
clone_size: .; j_call: TRBJ2-1; v_call: TRBV29-1; d_call: .; cdr3_aa: CSVVGLITDRNEQFF; cdr3_nt: TGCAGCGTTGTCGGCCTAATAACAGATAGGAATGAGCAGTTCTTC
clone_size: .; j_call: TRBJ1-3; v_call: TRBV5-1; d_call: TRBD1; cdr3_aa: CASRVTGESGNTIYF; cdr3_nt: TGCGCCAGCAGGGTGACAGGGGAATCTGGAAACACCATATATTTT
clone_size: .; j_call: TRBJ2-3; v_call: TRBV29-1; d_call: TRBD1; cdr3_aa: CSGTEQDRGGTQYF; cdr3_nt: TGCAGCGGGACAGAGCAGGACAGGGGCGGTACGCAGTATTTT
clone_size: .; j_call: TRBJ2-7; v_call: TRBV5-1; d_call: TRBD1; cdr3_aa: CASSSGQGSYHEQYF; cdr3_nt: TGCGCCAGCAGCTCGGGACAGGGGAGTTACCACGAGCAGTACTTC
clone_size: .; j_call: TRBJ1-1; v_call: TRBV5-1; d_call: TRBD1; cdr3_aa: CASSVTGGYREAFF; cdr3_nt: TGCGCCAGCAGCGTGACAGGGGGCTATAGGGAAGCTTTCTTT
clone_size: .; j_call: TRBJ2-7; v_call: TRBV10-3; d_call: TRBD1; cdr3_aa: CAISQGQATYEQYF; cdr3_nt: TGTGCCATCAGTCAAGGACAGGCTACCTACGAGCAGTACTTC
clone_size: once; j_call: TRBJ2-3; v_call: TRBV10-1; d_call: TRBD2; cdr3_aa: CASSGSGGAFDTQYF; cdr3_nt: TGCGCCAGCAGTGGTTCGGGGGGGGCTTTTGATACGCAGTATTTT
clone_size: .; j_call: TRBJ1-1; v_call: TRBV6-1; d_call: .; cdr3_aa: CASGGWGDKNTEAFF; cdr3_nt: TGTGCCAGCGGCGGGTGGGGCGACAAGAACACTGAAGCTTTCTTT
clone_size: few; j_call: TRBJ2-1; v_call: TRBV7-2; d_call: .; cdr3_aa: CASSLESGVGGYNEQFF; cdr3_nt: TGTGCCAGCAGCTTAGAATCCGGGGTTGGGGGTTACAATGAGCAGTTCTTC